Below, 5 T cell receptor beta chains from the same sample are listed, as sequenced in a study of human T cells and chemical hapten exposure. Regarding time point: patch test 3, about 24 weeks after DPC sensitization. Treatment denoted: therapeutic diphenylcyclopropenone sensitization with weekly scalp DPC. TCRdb called the RACE reads again in MiXCR, with one record for every CDR3 protein. The table shows about 84,000 distinct CDR3 sequences, with under 14% occurring only once. The specimen comprised whole blood, sampled in connection with sensitization to the hapten diphenylcyclopropenone (DPC). Receptors originate from a woman aged 50 to 60 with alopecia areata. Some clones in this sample may be carry-over from other donors' samples.

This clonotype was seen a few times. This chain uses TRBV30 with TRBJ1-1; no definite D call. The V gene lost 8 bases and the J gene lost 0 bases, with 10 bases spanning the gap. Germline loops: CDR1 GTSNPN, CDR2 SVGIG (reference sequence). This CDR3 region has 12 residues. The DNA of the CDR3 is TGTGCCGGGTCCAGTATGAACACTGAAGCTTTCTTT. Encoded protein: CAGSSMNTEAFF. Filled out from reference TRBV30 and TRBJ1-1, the complete variable domain reads SQTIHQWPATLVQPVGSPLSLECTVEGTSNPNLYWYRQAAGRGLQLLFYSVGIGQISSEVPQNLSASRPQDRQFILSSKKLLLSDSGFYLCAGSSMNTEAFFGQGTRLTVV.

This clonotype was observed many times. One junction end disagrees with the germline gene, perhaps due to a read error. The V gene is TRBV5-6, the J gene TRBJ1-6; 8 bases fit TRBD1. The CDR3 has 12 amino acids. Germline values: CDR1 SGHDT, CDR2 YYEEEE. The CDR3 protein is CASSSTDRGALF. CDR3 nucleotide sequence: TGTGCCAGCAGCTCTACCGACAGGGGAGCCCTCTTT.

A few counts support this clonotype. The rearrangement links TRBV2 to TRBJ2-3; D is tentatively TRBD1 or TRBD2 (6 bases each). The V gene's germline CDR1 is SNHLY and CDR2 FYNNEI. V gave up 7 bases and J gave up 10 bases, with 36 bases separating them. The CDR3 loop spans 19 amino acids. This chain's CDR3 is CASIKGGIFSDGSGPAQYF. In nucleotides, the CDR3 is TGTGCCAGCATCAAGGGGGGAATATTCTCCGATGGTTCGGGCCCGGCGCAGTATTTT.

The chain links TRBV30 to TRBJ2-7, with D unclear. The germline CDR1 and CDR2 sequences are GTSNPN and SVGIG (reference sequence). The CDR3 totals 13 residues. V lost 0 bases and J 6 bases, leaving 12 bases between the germline ends. CDR3 in amino acids: CAWSVRPGFEQYF. CDR3 sequence (DNA): TGTGCCTGGAGTGTACGGCCCGGGTTCGAGCAGTACTTC.

This clonotype was picked up many times. V usage is TRBV7-9 and J usage is TRBJ2-5; 7 nucleotides line up with TRBD2. The CDR3 sequence is 17 residues long. The ends lost 5 bases at V and 4 bases at J; junction bases unmatched: 16. Germline assignment: CDR1 SEHNR and CDR2 FQNEAQ (reference sequence). Written as DNA, the CDR3 is TGTGCCAGCAGCCCCGAATGGGGGGGGTTTACCCCAGAGACCCAGTACTTC. Amino acid sequence: CASSPEWGGFTPETQYF.